The 29 T cell receptor beta chains given below trace back to one sample, sequenced in a study of cytomegalovirus exposure and HLA in healthy donors. The PCR had 60 Vbeta and 13 Jbeta primers. The assay was immunoSEQ multiplex PCR, and TCRdb's table has in-frame clones only and misses some. The sample shows about 120,000 clones, roughly 82% of them seen only once. What was sequenced was PBMCs. These receptors all come from a woman aged 18-29 years in good health and CMV-seronegative.

This clone was found once. The chain combines TRBV4-1 with TRBJ2-7; 9 bases map to TRBD2. Trimming removed 4 bases from V and 4 bases from J; junction bases left unmatched: 8. Germline assignment: CDR1 MGHRA and CDR2 YSYEKL. CDR3 size: 15 residues. As DNA, the CDR3 is TGCGCCAGCAGCCCCCCGGCGGGGGGGCGGTACGAGCAGTACTTC. It is translated as CASSPPAGGRYEQYF.

The chain is built from TRBV28 and TRBJ2-7; 11 nucleotides agree with TRBD1. The CDR3 extends over 15 amino acids. Germline CDR1 reads MDHEN; CDR2 reads SYDVKM. V shed 5 bases and J 6 bases; nucleotides not matched to a gene: 9. CDR3 DNA sequence: TGTGCCAGCAGTCCACCCTCGGACAGGGGGCGCGAGCAGTACTTC. Amino acid sequence: CASSPPSDRGREQYF.

This chain links TRBV9 with TRBJ2-5; 12 bases line up with TRBD2. Germline loops: CDR1 SGDLS, CDR2 YYNGEE. This CDR3 has 16 residues. The V and J ends lost 0 bases and 4 bases, in that order; junction bases with no gene match: 4. The CDR3, as DNA: TGTGCCAGCAGCGTAGTGTCTAGCGGGGGGGCAGAGACCCAGTACTTC. It yields the protein CASSVVSSGGAETQYF.

V is TRBV20-1 and J is TRBJ2-3; tentative D call: TRBD1 (6 bases). The CDR3 runs to 11 residues. Per the germline V gene, CDR1 is DFQATT and CDR2 is SNEGSKA (reference sequence). V was shortened by 4 bases and J by 6 bases, with 8 bases between the two germline ends. CDR3 nucleotide sequence: TGCAGTGCTACCAGGGGTGATACGCAGTATTTT. Encoded protein: CSATRGDTQYF.

CDR3 sequence: CASSTLDSETEAFF. In DNA, the CDR3 is TGTGCCAGCAGCACTTTAGACTCGGAAACTGAAGCTTTCTTT. This chain links TRBV9 with TRBJ1-1; D gene uncertain. In germline, CDR1 is SGDLS, CDR2 YYNGEE. Trimming left V 4 bases short and J 5 bases short, with 15 bases between. The CDR3 loop spans 14 amino acids.

The genes are TRBV6-1 and TRBJ1-2; no clear D. The CDR3 is 14 residues long. Germline V gives CDR1 MNHNS, CDR2 SASEGT. The V end lost 3 bases, the J end lost 1 base, and 9 bases lay between the germline ends. CDR3 loop: CASSDVRNNYGYTF. CDR3 nucleotide sequence: TGTGCCAGCAGTGACGTCAGGAATAACTATGGCTACACCTTC.

This chain connects TRBV21-1 to TRBJ2-2; TRBD1 was called by the table and not checked on the DNA. TRBV21-1 is a listed pseudogene. This CDR3 is 16 amino acids long. The CDR3 nucleotides are TGTGCCAGCAGCGCCCCGGGACAGGCGAACACCGGGGAGCTGTTTTTT. It encodes CASSAPGQANTGELFF.

This clone was picked up one time. The genes are TRBV7-8 and TRBJ1-3; 9 bases align to TRBD1. This CDR3 spans 14 amino acids. The junction had 3 bases not matched to a gene; V was cut back by 3 bases and J by 6 bases. The germline V gene has CDR1 SGHVS and CDR2 FQNEAQ. DNA of the CDR3: TGTGCCAGCAGCTTTAGACAGGGGGTAAACACCATATATTTT. Protein sequence: CASSFRQGVNTIYF.

V gene TRBV9 combines with J gene TRBJ2-1; 11 bases fit TRBD2. The CDR3 runs 17 residues. V shed 0 bases and J 7 bases; nucleotides not matched to a gene: 9. The germline V gene encodes CDR1 SGDLS and CDR2 YYNGEE. CDR3 sequence reads: CASSVGSLAGGRNEQFF. The DNA for the CDR3 is TGTGCCAGCAGCGTAGGGTCCCTAGCGGGAGGTAGAAATGAGCAGTTCTTC.

The genes are TRBV7-9 and TRBJ2-2, with 8 bases matching TRBD2. The CDR3 sequence is 16 residues long. J was trimmed by 7 bases and V by 5 bases; bases with no gene match: 12. Germline V lookup: CDR1 SEHNR, CDR2 FQNEAQ (reference sequence). The CDR3 bases are TGTGCCAGCAGCCCAAGGGCGGGACTAGTTGACGGGGAGCTGTTTTTT. Translation: CASSPRAGLVDGELFF.

The chain is built from TRBV29-1 and TRBJ2-3; D perhaps matches TRBD2 (5 bases). Trimming removed 4 bases at V and 6 bases at J, with 8 bases between. Per germline, CDR1 SQVTM and CDR2 ANQGSEA. The CDR3 is made up of 11 amino acids. The DNA for the CDR3 is TGCAGCGTTGGGGGAGATGATACGCAGTATTTT. It yields the protein CSVGGDDTQYF.

Points on this clone: An end of the junction does not agree with germline; a read error may underlie this. The gene calls are TRBV7-9 and TRBJ1-2, with TRBD1 as a possible D gene (6 bases). Germline V gives CDR1 SEHNR, CDR2 FQNEAQ (reference sequence). CDR3 length: 15 residues. CDR3 sequence reads: CSSRGRGRGAEGYTF. In nucleotides, the CDR3 is TGTTCCAGCAGGGGCAGAGGACGGGGGGCGGAGGGCTACACCTTC.

This chain joins TRBV5-1 and TRBJ2-3; TRBD2 matches at 13 bases. This CDR3 is built from 20 residues. V trimming: 1 base; J trimming: 0 bases; junction bases outside the gene matches: 11. CDR1 and CDR2 from the germline V gene are SGHRS and YFSETQ. The CDR3 loop is CASSLRLAGGRTFSTDTQYF. The CDR3 region has the DNA TGCGCCAGCAGCTTGAGACTAGCGGGAGGAAGAACTTTCAGCACAGATACGCAGTATTTT.

The chain has TRBV4-2 and TRBJ2-5, with D possibly TRBD2 on 6 matching bases. The CDR3 covers 17 residues. From germline, CDR1 is LGHNA and CDR2 YNFKEQ. The V end was cut by 4 bases, the J end by 4 bases, with 22 bases between. The CDR3 nucleotides are TGTGCCAGCAGCCGCCAGGCCTCGGGGGACCTGGGAGAGACCCAGTACTTC. Its translation: CASSRQASGDLGETQYF.

This clone occurred once. CDR3 in amino acids: CASSDRLEQFF. In nucleotides, the CDR3 is TGCGCCAGCAGCGATAGATTAGAGCAGTTCTTC. The V and J genes are TRBV5-1 and TRBJ2-1; D uncertain. The CDR3 is 11 amino acids. V shed 4 bases and J shed 10 bases, with 9 bases lying between them. Per the germline V gene, CDR1 is SGHRS and CDR2 is YFSETQ.

This clone showed up just a few times. The gene calls are TRBV7-6 and TRBJ2-2; D remains ambiguous. Germline CDR1 SGHVS, CDR2 FNYEAQ. V dropped 5 bases and J dropped 1 base, with 5 bases sitting between them. The CDR3 spans 13 residues. The CDR3 sequence: CASSPLNTGELFF. The CDR3 nucleotides are TGTGCCAGCAGCCCCCTGAACACCGGGGAGCTGTTTTTT.

V gene TRBV5-1 combines with J gene TRBJ2-3, with 14 bases fitting TRBD2. The CDR3 is made up of 18 amino acids. V trimming: 4 bases; J trimming: 2 bases; junction bases outside the gene matches: 9. Germline V gene lookup returns CDR1 SGHRS and CDR2 YFSETQ. The CDR3 reads CASSTGTSGSHVTDTQYF. In nucleotides, the CDR3 is TGCGCCAGCAGCACCGGGACTAGCGGGAGTCACGTCACAGATACGCAGTATTTT.

The rearrangement joins TRBV10-1 to TRBJ2-2, with D possibly matching TRBD2 (6 bases). The CDR3 totals 15 residues. The germline V and J ends were trimmed by 5 bases and 1 base, with 11 bases remaining between them. Per germline, CDR1 WNHNN and CDR2 SYGVQD (reference sequence). The DNA for the CDR3 is TGCGCCAGCAGTCCGGCGGGGCTGAACACCGGGGAGCTGTTTTTT. It yields the protein CASSPAGLNTGELFF.

The V call is TRBV11-2, the J call TRBJ2-1; 10 bases agree with TRBD2. The germline CDR1 and CDR2 sequences are SGHAT and FQNNGV. The CDR3 consists of 16 residues. Germline trimming cut 3 bases from V and 10 bases from J; bases unmatched to any gene: 12. CDR3 coding DNA: TGTGCCAGCAGCTTTGATAGCGGGGGGCCCCTCGGGGAGCAGTTCTTC. This codes for CASSFDSGGPLGEQFF.

In its sample, this clone was seen once. V is TRBV29-1 and J is TRBJ2-7; possible D gene TRBD2, 7 bases. CDR3 size: 13 residues. Germline V gene sequence: CDR1 SQVTM, CDR2 ANQGSEA. Deletions cut 4 bases from V and 6 bases from J, with 16 bases between. The CDR3 coding sequence is TGCAGCGTTGGGGGGGCGGGAGTGCGCGAGCAGTACTTC. This sequence encodes CSVGGAGVREQYF.

The chain has TRBV7-8 and TRBJ2-5; the match to TRBD1 covers 9 bases. The CDR3 extends over 16 amino acids. V shed 3 bases and J 5 bases; nucleotides not matched to a gene: 10. CDR1 and CDR2 from the germline V gene are SGHVS and FQNEAQ. CDR3 sequence (DNA): TGTGCCAGCAGCTTCGGGGACAGGGAAGATCGGGAGACCCAGTACTTC. This gives the protein CASSFGDREDRETQYF. Variable domain in full (rest from reference TRBV7-8 and TRBJ2-5): GAGVSQSPRYKVAKRGQDVALRCDPISGHVSLFWYQQALGQGPEFLTYFQNEAQLDKSGLPSDRFFAERPEGSVSTLKIQRTQQEDSAVYLCASSFGDREDRETQYFGPGTRLLVL.

The chain carries TRBV19 and TRBJ1-5; D remains ambiguous. Germline V gene sequence: CDR1 LNHDA, CDR2 SQIVND (reference sequence). This CDR3 spans 13 amino acids. The V end lost 5 bases, the J end lost 7 bases, and 12 bases lay between the germline ends. CDR3: CASSGRGDQPQHF. As DNA, the CDR3 is TGTGCCAGTAGTGGTCGGGGAGACCAGCCCCAGCATTTT.

This clone occurred a few times. The V gene is TRBV7-9, the J gene TRBJ1-1, with a weak D call TRBD1 (6 bases). Germline V gene sequence: CDR1 SEHNR, CDR2 FQNEAQ (reference sequence). This CDR3 is 14 amino acids long. Trimming pared 5 bases from V and 11 bases from J, leaving 21 bases between. CDR3 residues: CASSLTGPDPTAFF. DNA of the CDR3: TGTGCCAGCAGCCTTACAGGGCCTGACCCGACCGCTTTCTTT.

As concerns this clone: The junction and the germline gene differ at one end; a read error may be behind it. The chain has TRBV7-7 and TRBJ2-7; 7 nucleotides align to TRBD1. The CDR3 totals 13 residues. Germline V lookup: CDR1 SSHAT, CDR2 FNYEAQ (reference sequence). The chain's CDR3 is CASSFSQGYEQYF. The CDR3 region has the DNA TGTGCTAGCAGCTTCTCACAGGGGTACGAGCAGTACTTC.

The chain has TRBV7-2 and TRBJ2-7, with 9 bases matching TRBD1. The J segment lost 3 bases and the V segment lost 3 bases, leaving 9 bases of the junction unmatched. Germline V gene data show CDR1 as SGHTA and CDR2 as FQGNSA. There are 16 residues in the CDR3. The CDR3 region has the DNA TGTGCCAGCAGCTTGGGACAGGGAGTGGGGCACTACGAGCAGTACTTC. This encodes CASSLGQGVGHYEQYF. The complete variable domain, with remaining parts taken from reference TRBV7-2 and TRBJ2-7, reads GAGVSQSPSNKVTEKGKDVELRCDPISGHTALYWYRQSLGQGLEFLIYFQGNSAPDKSGLPSDRFSAERTGGSVSTLTIQRTQQEDSAVYLCASSLGQGVGHYEQYFGPGTRLTVT.

This clone has only a few counts. The rearrangement joins TRBV30 to TRBJ1-5; D is unclear. Between the trimmed V and J ends, which lost 1 base and 0 bases, there was a span of 4 bases. The CDR3 has 13 residues. Germline CDR1 GTSNPN, CDR2 SVGIG (reference sequence). The CDR3 sequence is CAWSARSNQPQHF. The CDR3 region has the DNA TGTGCCTGGAGTGCCCGTAGCAATCAGCCCCAGCATTTT.

The V gene is TRBV27, the J gene TRBJ1-1; D gene unclear. The CDR3 contains 16 residues. With 6 bases removed from V and 6 bases from J, the gap between germline ends came to 23 bases. CDR1 is MNHEY and CDR2 is SMNVEV in the germline V gene (reference sequence). The CDR3 reads CASRPRVTGYIPEAFF. In nucleotides, the CDR3 is TGTGCCAGCAGGCCGAGGGTAACCGGGTATATTCCTGAAGCTTTCTTT.

V is TRBV30 and J is TRBJ1-1; the D is unclear. Germline V gene lookup returns CDR1 GTSNPN and CDR2 SVGIG (reference sequence). With 3 bases removed from V and 1 base from J, the gap between germline ends came to 9 bases. CDR3 length: 13 residues. The CDR3 spells CAWSARGNTEAFF. DNA of the CDR3: TGTGCCTGGAGCGCCCGGGGGAACACTGAAGCTTTCTTT.

V is TRBV5-1 and J is TRBJ2-7; 9 bases map to TRBD1. Germline lookup yields CDR1 SGHRS and CDR2 YFSETQ. The V and J ends lost 3 bases and 3 bases, in that order; junction bases with no gene match: 13. The CDR3 has 17 amino acids. CDR3 nucleotides: TGCGCCAGCAGCTCTTTGGGGTGGGACAGGGACGGCTACGAGCAGTACTTC. Translated: CASSSLGWDRDGYEQYF.